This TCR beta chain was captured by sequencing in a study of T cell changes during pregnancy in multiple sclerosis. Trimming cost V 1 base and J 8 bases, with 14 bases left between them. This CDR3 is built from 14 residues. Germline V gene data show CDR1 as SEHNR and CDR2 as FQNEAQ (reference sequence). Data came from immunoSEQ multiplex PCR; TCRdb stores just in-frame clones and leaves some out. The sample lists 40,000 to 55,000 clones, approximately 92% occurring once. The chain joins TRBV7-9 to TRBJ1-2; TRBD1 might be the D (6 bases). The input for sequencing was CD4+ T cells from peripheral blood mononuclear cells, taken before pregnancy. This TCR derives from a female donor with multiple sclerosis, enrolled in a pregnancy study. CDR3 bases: TGTGCCAGCAGCTTAGTGATGGGGGCAGACGGCTACACCTTC. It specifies CASSLVMGADGYTF.